This entry lists 27 T cell receptor beta chains sequenced from one sample in a study of OX40 agonist ivuxolimab in advanced cancers. The repertoire was sequenced with immunoSEQ multiplex PCR; TCRdb's copy has only in-frame clones and lacks some. The repertoire holds roughly 100,000 clones, approximately 86% seen once, with 3% to 4% in the top ten. This specimen consisted of CD4+ or CD8+ T cells sorted from blood, obtained in a trial of the OX40 agonist ivuxolimab. These receptors all stem from an adult with an advanced solid tumor such as melanoma, head and neck, liver or kidney cancer.

The chain recombines TRBV6-6 with TRBJ2-2; 7 positions match TRBD2. Trimming removed 5 bases from V and 6 bases from J; junction bases left unmatched: 9. Germline CDR1 MNHNY, CDR2 SVGAGI (reference sequence). The CDR3 covers 15 residues. The CDR3 region has the DNA TGTGCCAGCAGTCTACGACTAGCAGGCCCCGGGGAGCTGTTTTTT. This translates into CASSLRLAGPGELFF.

V usage is TRBV28 and J usage is TRBJ2-7; a possible D gene is TRBD2 (6 bases). The CDR3 runs 14 residues. The V gene lost 4 bases and the J gene lost 5 bases, with 15 bases spanning the gap. Per the germline V gene, CDR1 is MDHEN and CDR2 is SYDVKM. The CDR3 bases are TGTGCCAGCAGTTCCCGGGGGTCGCGGGACGAGCAGTACTTC. It translates to CASSSRGSRDEQYF.

This chain joins TRBV7-2 and TRBJ2-6; D is ambiguous. The germline V and J ends were trimmed by 5 bases and 15 bases, with 14 bases remaining between them. CDR1 is SGHTA, CDR2 FQGNSA, per germline. CDR3 length equals 12 residues. The CDR3 is CASSADRTDLTF. The CDR3 DNA reads TGTGCCAGCAGCGCCGACCGGACCGACCTGACTTTC.

V and J are TRBV28 and TRBJ1-2; TRBD1 is a possible D gene (6 bases). V gave up 6 bases and J gave up 8 bases, with 16 bases separating them. This CDR3 contains 13 residues. Germline CDR1 MDHEN, CDR2 SYDVKM. The DNA of the CDR3 is TGTGCCAGCAGCCCGACCACAGGGCGCGGCTACACCTTC. Translating it yields CASSPTTGRGYTF.

The sample holds one count of this clone. V usage is TRBV7-9 and J usage is TRBJ2-1; possible D gene TRBD2, 6 bases. This CDR3 has 15 residues. Germline CDR1 and CDR2: SEHNR and FQNEAQ (reference sequence). V lost 5 bases and J 3 bases, leaving 14 bases between the germline ends. The DNA for the CDR3 is TGTGCCAGCAGCCCTCCTAGCGAATACTACAATGAGCAGTTCTTC. As protein: CASSPPSEYYNEQFF.

This rearrangement joins TRBV28 to TRBJ2-7, with D possibly matching TRBD1 (6 bases). Germline loops: CDR1 MDHEN, CDR2 SYDVKM. Trimming took off 1 base at V and 0 bases at J, with 13 bases between the two ends. The CDR3 contains 16 residues. The CDR3 DNA sequence: TGTGCCAGCAGTTTATACAGGGAGAGGAGCTCCTACGAGCAGTACTTC. Translated, it gives CASSLYRERSSYEQYF.

This rearrangement joins TRBV5-1 to TRBJ1-4, with D possibly matching TRBD1 (5 bases). V lost 3 bases, J lost 8 bases, and 11 bases lay in between. Germline CDR1 is SGHRS and CDR2 is YFSETQ. This CDR3 has 13 amino acids. The CDR3 reads CASSSGPGEKLFF. Written as DNA, the CDR3 is TGCGCCAGCAGCTCGGGGCCAGGGGAAAAACTGTTTTTT. The full variable domain, in which reference TRBV5-1 and TRBJ1-4 provide the parts outside the CDR3, is KAGVTQTPRYLIKTRGQQVTLSCSPISGHRSVSWYQQTPGQGLQFLFEYFSETQRNKGNFPGRFSGRQFSNSRSEMNVSTLELGDSALYLCASSSGPGEKLFFGSGTQLSVL.

The V gene is TRBV6-5, the J gene TRBJ2-3; D is possibly TRBD2 (5 bases). The germline CDR1 and CDR2 sequences are MNHEY and SVGAGI. V was pared by 6 bases and J by 6 bases, with 16 bases between. This CDR3 is 14 amino acids long. The CDR3 reads CASRPTEGRDTQYF. Written as DNA, the CDR3 is TGTGCCAGCAGGCCAACAGAGGGCAGGGATACGCAGTATTTT.

V and J are TRBV7-3 and TRBJ2-1, with 7 bases lining up with TRBD1. Trimming removed 5 bases from V and 3 bases from J; junction bases left unmatched: 7. This CDR3 spans 15 amino acids. CDR1 is SGHTA, CDR2 FQGTGA, per germline. The CDR3 region has the DNA TGTGCCAGCAGCCTCGAGGGGGCTAGCTACAATGAGCAGTTCTTC. This sequence encodes CASSLEGASYNEQFF.

This clone was detected once. The gene calls are TRBV5-4 and TRBJ1-1; possibly TRBD1 for D (6 bases). The CDR3 is 17 residues long. CDR1 is SGHNT, CDR2 YYREEE, per germline (reference sequence). Between the trimmed V and J ends, which lost 0 bases and 0 bases, there was a span of 15 bases. CDR3 loop: CASSLEPTGPMNTEAFF. The CDR3 region has the DNA TGTGCCAGCAGCTTGGAGCCTACAGGGCCTATGAACACTGAAGCTTTCTTT.

The chain links TRBV10-3 to TRBJ2-3; TRBD2 aligns across 14 bases. V lost 6 bases and J lost 0; bases outside the gene matches: 11. This CDR3 has 19 amino acids. Germline CDR1 and CDR2: ENHRY and SYGVKD. The DNA for the CDR3 is TGTGCCATCAGGAGGACTAGCGGGAGGCGTCAGACCAGCACAGATACGCAGTATTTT. It encodes CAIRRTSGRRQTSTDTQYF.

The chain couples TRBV21-1 to TRBJ2-5; TRBD1 was called by the table and not checked on the DNA. TRBV21-1 is designated a pseudogene. This CDR3 region has 13 residues. The CDR3 loop reads CASSNRVIETQYF. The CDR3 coding sequence is TGTGCCAGCAGCAACAGGGTTATAGAGACCCAGTACTTC.

The DNA of the CDR3 is TGTGCCAGCAGTGAAGTCCACGGACAGGGGGAAGGCTACACCTTC. It translates to CASSEVHGQGEGYTF. This sequence joins TRBV6-1 and TRBJ1-2; 10 positions match TRBD1. The V gene's germline CDR1 is MNHNS and CDR2 SASEGT. The CDR3 is 15 residues long. The V segment lost 1 base and the J segment 8 bases; nucleotides outside the gene matches: 7.

The chain couples TRBV5-1 to TRBJ2-1, with 9 bases aligning to TRBD2. This CDR3 has 14 amino acids. Germline CDR1 reads SGHRS; CDR2 reads YFSETQ. V lost 2 bases and J lost 7; bases outside the gene matches: 4. CDR3 sequence reads: CASSLSGRSNEQFF. The CDR3 DNA sequence: TGCGCCAGCAGCTTAAGCGGGAGGAGTAATGAGCAGTTCTTC. The whole variable domain, filled in from reference TRBV5-1 and TRBJ2-1, reads KAGVTQTPRYLIKTRGQQVTLSCSPISGHRSVSWYQQTPGQGLQFLFEYFSETQRNKGNFPGRFSGRQFSNSRSEMNVSTLELGDSALYLCASSLSGRSNEQFFGPGTRLTVL.

The CDR3 region is CASSSGLAQISYNEQFF. The CDR3 bases are TGTGCCAGCAGCTCCGGACTAGCGCAGATCTCCTACAATGAGCAGTTCTTC. The chain is built from TRBV11-3 and TRBJ2-1, with 9 bases lining up with TRBD2. V was clipped by 4 bases and J by 0 bases; unmatched bases: 7. The CDR3 totals 17 residues. Per germline, CDR1 SGHNT and CDR2 YENEEA. The full variable domain, completed using reference TRBV11-3 and TRBJ2-1, is EAGVVQSPRYKIIEKKQPVAFWCNPISGHNTLYWYLQNLGQGPELLIRYENEEAVDDSQLPKDRFSAERLKGVDSTLKIQPAELGDSAVYLCASSSGLAQISYNEQFFGPGTRLTVL.

The chain uses TRBV18 and TRBJ2-7, with 16 positions matching TRBD2. CDR3 length: 17 residues. J gave up 2 bases and V 3 bases, and 4 bases lay outside the gene matches. Germline CDR1 and CDR2: KGHSH and LQKENI. In DNA, the CDR3 is TGTGCCAGCTCACCGGGACTAGCGGGAGGGATTCCCTACGAGCAGTACTTC. Its translation: CASSPGLAGGIPYEQYF.

The gene calls are TRBV5-4 and TRBJ2-7, with D uncertain. Trimming pared 4 bases from V and 0 bases from J, leaving 11 bases between. In germline, CDR1 is SGHNT, CDR2 YYREEE (reference sequence). The CDR3 contains 14 residues. CDR3 region: CASSLTLLSYEQYF. CDR3 bases: TGTGCCAGCAGCCTCACCCTCCTCTCCTACGAGCAGTACTTC. Together with reference TRBV5-4 and TRBJ2-7, the CDR3 gives the full variable domain: ETGVTQSPTHLIKTRGQQVTLRCSSQSGHNTVSWYQQALGQGPQFIFQYYREEENGRGNFPPRFSGLQFPNYSSELNVNALELDDSALYLCASSLTLLSYEQYFGPGTRLTVT.

The chain carries TRBV19 and TRBJ1-5, with D perhaps matching TRBD1 (5 bases). This CDR3 has 16 residues. V lost 1 base, J lost 1 base, and 11 bases lay in between. CDR1 is LNHDA and CDR2 is SQIVND in the germline V gene (reference sequence). The CDR3 loop is CASSIGEGVSNQPQHF. CDR3 DNA sequence: TGTGCCAGTAGTATAGGGGAAGGGGTGAGCAATCAGCCCCAGCATTTT.

The rearrangement uses TRBV7-8 and TRBJ1-2; D is unresolved. CDR1 is SGHVS, CDR2 FQNEAQ, per germline. The CDR3 has 13 residues. The V and J ends lost 0 bases and 5 bases respectively, with 7 bases between them. The CDR3 DNA reads as TGTGCCAGCAGCTTAGCTGTCACTTATGGCTACACCTTC. It yields the protein CASSLAVTYGYTF.

The J gene is TRBJ2-5, the V gene TRBV28; 11 positions agree with TRBD2. The germline V gene encodes CDR1 MDHEN and CDR2 SYDVKM. CDR3 length: 14 amino acids. V lost 6 bases and J lost 7; bases outside the gene matches: 7. The CDR3 loop reads CASRVAGGAGTQYF. The CDR3, as DNA: TGTGCCAGCAGGGTAGCGGGAGGGGCGGGGACCCAGTACTTC.

This rearrangement joins TRBV7-9 to TRBJ2-7; D might be TRBD1 (6 bases). Germline CDR1 reads SEHNR; CDR2 reads FQNEAQ (reference sequence). CDR3 length equals 11 residues. Trimming removed 3 bases from V and 9 bases from J, with 9 bases in between. For the CDR3, the DNA is TGTGCCAGCAGCTTTGACAGGCTGCAGTACTTC. Amino acids: CASSFDRLQYF.

This clone was seen only once. V is TRBV28 and J is TRBJ1-5; the match to TRBD1 covers 11 bases. CDR3 size: 15 residues. The germline CDR1 and CDR2 sequences are MDHEN and SYDVKM. The V gene end was trimmed by 6 bases and the J gene end by 5 bases; junction bases not matched to a gene: 6. CDR3 protein: CASRQGQGGYQPQHF. CDR3 coding DNA: TGTGCCAGCAGGCAGGGACAGGGGGGTTATCAGCCCCAGCATTTT. The full variable domain, completed using reference TRBV28 and TRBJ1-5, is DVKVTQSSRYLVKRTGEKVFLECVQDMDHENMFWYRQDPGLGLRLIYFSYDVKMKEKGDIPEGYSVSREKKERFSLILESASTNQTSMYLCASRQGQGGYQPQHFGDGTRLSIL.

The J gene is TRBJ2-7, the V gene TRBV7-2, with D possibly matching TRBD2 (5 bases). V lost 1 base to trimming and J lost 1 base, with 14 bases between them. Germline lookup yields CDR1 SGHTA and CDR2 FQGNSA. CDR3 length equals 16 residues. CDR3 sequence: CASSLVASWVSYEQYF. The CDR3 nucleotides are TGTGCCAGCAGCTTAGTAGCGAGCTGGGTTTCCTACGAGCAGTACTTC.

The chain recombines TRBV6-1 with TRBJ2-5, with D unresolved. The CDR3 spans 12 residues. Germline-derived CDR1 and CDR2 are MNHNS and SASEGT. V lost 0 bases and J 5 bases, leaving 4 bases between the germline ends. CDR3 residues: CASSEAMETQYF. The CDR3 DNA reads as TGTGCCAGCAGTGAAGCGATGGAGACCCAGTACTTC.

The chain carries TRBV28 and TRBJ2-4; TRBD2 agrees at 7 bases. Trimming cost V 3 bases and J 7 bases; bases outside gene matches: 6. This CDR3 has 14 residues. Germline values: CDR1 MDHEN, CDR2 SYDVKM. In DNA form, the CDR3 reads TGTGCCAGCAGTTTGGGGGGGAGGTTGAACATTCAGTACTTC. This encodes CASSLGGRLNIQYF. The whole variable domain, remainder taken from reference TRBV28 and TRBJ2-4, is DVKVTQSSRYLVKRTGEKVFLECVQDMDHENMFWYRQDPGLGLRLIYFSYDVKMKEKGDIPEGYSVSREKKERFSLILESASTNQTSMYLCASSLGGRLNIQYFGAGTRLSVL.

CDR3 nucleotide sequence: TGTGCCAGCAGTTTCCAGGGGGATATTAATTCACCCCTCCACTTT. Translation: CASSFQGDINSPLHF. The V gene is TRBV27, the J gene TRBJ1-6; 7 nucleotides match TRBD1. V gave up 3 bases and J gave up 6 bases; unmatched junction bases: 5. The germline V gene encodes CDR1 MNHEY and CDR2 SMNVEV (reference sequence). The CDR3 is 15 amino acids.

This clone has only one observation. The CDR3 DNA follows: TGCGCCAGCAGCTTGGCCTTAGCGGGAGGGCAAGAGACCCAGTACTTC. Its translation: CASSLALAGGQETQYF. The V call is TRBV5-1, the J call TRBJ2-5; 11 positions match TRBD2. The V segment lost 0 bases and the J segment 2 bases; nucleotides outside the gene matches: 3. CDR3 length: 16 amino acids. Looked up from germline, CDR1 is SGHRS and CDR2 is YFSETQ.